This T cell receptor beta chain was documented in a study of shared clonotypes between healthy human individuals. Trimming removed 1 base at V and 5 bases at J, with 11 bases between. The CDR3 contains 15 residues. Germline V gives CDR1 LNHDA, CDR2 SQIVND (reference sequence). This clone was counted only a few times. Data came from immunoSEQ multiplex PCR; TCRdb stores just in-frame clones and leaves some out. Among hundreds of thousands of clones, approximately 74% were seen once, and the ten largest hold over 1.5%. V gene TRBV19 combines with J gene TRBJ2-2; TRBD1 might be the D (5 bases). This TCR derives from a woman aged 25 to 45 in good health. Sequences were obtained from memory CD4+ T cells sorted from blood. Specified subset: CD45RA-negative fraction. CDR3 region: CASSIGPGQTGELFF. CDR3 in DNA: TGTGCCAGTAGTATAGGTCCAGGGCAAACCGGGGAGCTGTTTTTT. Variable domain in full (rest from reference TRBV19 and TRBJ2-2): DGGITQSPKYLFRKEGQNVTLSCEQNLNHDAMYWYRQDPGQGLRLIYYSQIVNDFQKGDIAEGYSVSREKKESFPLTVTSAQKNPTAFYLCASSIGPGQTGELFFGEGSRLTVL.